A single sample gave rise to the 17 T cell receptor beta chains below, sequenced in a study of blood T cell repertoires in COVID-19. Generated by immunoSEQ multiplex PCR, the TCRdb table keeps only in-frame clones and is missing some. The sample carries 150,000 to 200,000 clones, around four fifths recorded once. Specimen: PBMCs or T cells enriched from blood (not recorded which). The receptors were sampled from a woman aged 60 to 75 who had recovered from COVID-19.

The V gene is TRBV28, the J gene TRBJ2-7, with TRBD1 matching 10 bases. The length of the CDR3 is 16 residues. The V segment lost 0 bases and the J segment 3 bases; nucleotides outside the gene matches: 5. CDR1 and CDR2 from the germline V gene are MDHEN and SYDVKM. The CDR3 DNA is TGTGCCAGCAGTTTATGGGGGACAGGGGTAGGCTACGAGCAGTACTTC. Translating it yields CASSLWGTGVGYEQYF.

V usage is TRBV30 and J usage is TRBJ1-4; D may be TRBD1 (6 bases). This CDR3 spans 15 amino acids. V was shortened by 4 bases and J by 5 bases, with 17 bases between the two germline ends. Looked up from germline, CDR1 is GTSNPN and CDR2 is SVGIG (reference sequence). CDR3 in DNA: TGTGCCTGGAATCGCGTCGGGGGGCCGAATGAAAAACTGTTTTTT. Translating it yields CAWNRVGGPNEKLFF.

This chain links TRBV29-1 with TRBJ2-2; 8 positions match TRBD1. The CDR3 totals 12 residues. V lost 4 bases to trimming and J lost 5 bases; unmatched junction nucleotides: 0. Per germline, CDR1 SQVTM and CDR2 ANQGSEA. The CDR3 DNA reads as TGCAGCGTTGGGACAGGGACCGGGGAGCTGTTTTTT. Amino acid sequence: CSVGTGTGELFF.

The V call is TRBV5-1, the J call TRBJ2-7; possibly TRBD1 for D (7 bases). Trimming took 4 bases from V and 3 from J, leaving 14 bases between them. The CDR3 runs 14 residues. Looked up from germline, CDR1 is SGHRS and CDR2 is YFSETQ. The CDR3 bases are TGCGCCAGCAGCCCCAGGGGGGTGGTCTACGAGCAGTACTTC. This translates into CASSPRGVVYEQYF.

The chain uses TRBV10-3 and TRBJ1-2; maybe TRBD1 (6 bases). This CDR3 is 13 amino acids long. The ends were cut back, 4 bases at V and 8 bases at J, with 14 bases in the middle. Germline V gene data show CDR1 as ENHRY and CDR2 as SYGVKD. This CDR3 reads CAISVRGARGYTF. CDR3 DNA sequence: TGTGCCATCAGTGTCCGGGGGGCGCGGGGCTACACCTTC.

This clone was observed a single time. Here the CDR3 reads CASSTSGWSTGELFF. In DNA form, the CDR3 reads TGTGCCAGTAGTACTAGCGGGTGGAGCACCGGGGAGCTGTTTTTT. The rearrangement joins TRBV19 to TRBJ2-2, with 8 nucleotides matching TRBD2. CDR1 and CDR2 (germline): LNHDA, SQIVND (reference sequence). The CDR3 spans 15 residues. The trim removed 4 bases at V and 4 bases at J, leaving 5 bases unmatched.

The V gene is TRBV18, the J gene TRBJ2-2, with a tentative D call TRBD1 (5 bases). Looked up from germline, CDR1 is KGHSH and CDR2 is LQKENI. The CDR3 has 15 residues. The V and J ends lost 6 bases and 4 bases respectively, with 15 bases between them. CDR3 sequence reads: CASSPTQGGTGELFF. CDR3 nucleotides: TGTGCCAGCTCCCCGACGCAGGGCGGCACCGGGGAGCTGTTTTTT.

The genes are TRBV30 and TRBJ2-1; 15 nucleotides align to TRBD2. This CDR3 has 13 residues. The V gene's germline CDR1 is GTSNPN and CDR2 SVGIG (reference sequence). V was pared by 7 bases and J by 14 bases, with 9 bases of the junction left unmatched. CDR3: CALGLAGGSRKFF. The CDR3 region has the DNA TGTGCCTTAGGACTAGCGGGGGGGAGTAGAAAGTTCTTC.

The CDR3 sequence is CASSSTPGRPTEAFF. CDR3 in DNA: TGCGCCAGCAGCTCCACCCCAGGGCGCCCCACTGAAGCTTTCTTT. This chain connects TRBV5-1 to TRBJ1-1, with TRBD1 as a possible D gene (5 bases). Germline values: CDR1 SGHRS, CDR2 YFSETQ. The CDR3 length is 15 residues. Between the trimmed V and J ends, which lost 3 bases and 4 bases, there was a span of 16 bases.

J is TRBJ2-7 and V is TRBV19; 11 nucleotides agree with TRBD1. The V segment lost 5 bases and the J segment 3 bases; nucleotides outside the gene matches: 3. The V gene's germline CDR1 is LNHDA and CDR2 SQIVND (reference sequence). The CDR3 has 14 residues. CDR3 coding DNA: TGTGCCAGTAGTGCGGACAGGGGGCTCTACGAGCAGTACTTC. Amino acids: CASSADRGLYEQYF.

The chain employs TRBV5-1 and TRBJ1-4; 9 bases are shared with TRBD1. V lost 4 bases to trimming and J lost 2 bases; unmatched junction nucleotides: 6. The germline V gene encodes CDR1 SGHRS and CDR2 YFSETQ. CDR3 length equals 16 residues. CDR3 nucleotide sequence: TGCGCCAGCAGCCTGACCGGACAGGGGACTAATGAAAAACTGTTTTTT. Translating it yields CASSLTGQGTNEKLFF. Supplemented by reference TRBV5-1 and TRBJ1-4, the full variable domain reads KAGVTQTPRYLIKTRGQQVTLSCSPISGHRSVSWYQQTPGQGLQFLFEYFSETQRNKGNFPGRFSGRQFSNSRSEMNVSTLELGDSALYLCASSLTGQGTNEKLFFGSGTQLSVL.

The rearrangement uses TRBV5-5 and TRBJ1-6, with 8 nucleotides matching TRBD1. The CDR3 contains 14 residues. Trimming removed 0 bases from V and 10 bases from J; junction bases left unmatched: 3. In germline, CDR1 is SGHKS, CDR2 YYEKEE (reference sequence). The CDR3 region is CASSLEQGGSPLHF. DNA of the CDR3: TGTGCCAGCAGCTTGGAACAGGGGGGATCACCCCTCCACTTT.

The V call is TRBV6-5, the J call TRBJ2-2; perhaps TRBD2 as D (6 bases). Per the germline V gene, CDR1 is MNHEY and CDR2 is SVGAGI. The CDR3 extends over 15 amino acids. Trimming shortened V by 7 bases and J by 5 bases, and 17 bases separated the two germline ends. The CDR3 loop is CASIPPGVGTGELFF. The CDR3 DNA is TGTGCCAGCATTCCTCCGGGAGTCGGGACCGGGGAGCTGTTTTTT.

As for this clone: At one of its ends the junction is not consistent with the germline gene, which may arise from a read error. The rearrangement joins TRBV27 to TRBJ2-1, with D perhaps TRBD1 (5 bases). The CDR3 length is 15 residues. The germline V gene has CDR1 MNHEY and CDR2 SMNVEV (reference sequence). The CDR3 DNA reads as TGTGCCAGCAGCTTATGGGGCGGTTCCTACAATGAGCAGTTCTTC. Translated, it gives CASSLWGGSYNEQFF.

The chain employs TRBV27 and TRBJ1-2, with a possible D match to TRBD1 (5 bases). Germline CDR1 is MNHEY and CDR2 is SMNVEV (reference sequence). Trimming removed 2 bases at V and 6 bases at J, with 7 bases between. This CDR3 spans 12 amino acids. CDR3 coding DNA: TGTGCCAGCAGTTTAAAGGGGCATGGCTACACCTTC. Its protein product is CASSLKGHGYTF.

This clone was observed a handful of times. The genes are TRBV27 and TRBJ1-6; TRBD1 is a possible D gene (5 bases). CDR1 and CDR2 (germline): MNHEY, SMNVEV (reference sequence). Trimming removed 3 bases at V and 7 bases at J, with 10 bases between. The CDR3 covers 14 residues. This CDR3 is CASSFDSQNSPLHF. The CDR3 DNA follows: TGTGCCAGCAGTTTCGACAGTCAGAATTCACCCCTCCACTTT.

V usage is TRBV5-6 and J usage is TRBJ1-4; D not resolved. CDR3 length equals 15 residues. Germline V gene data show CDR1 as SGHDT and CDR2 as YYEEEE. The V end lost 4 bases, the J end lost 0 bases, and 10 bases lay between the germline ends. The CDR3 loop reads CASSAIYATNEKLFF. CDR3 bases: TGTGCCAGCAGCGCCATCTATGCAACTAATGAAAAACTGTTTTTT.